Listed here are 9 T cell receptor beta chains from one sample, sequenced in a study of blood T cell repertoires in COVID-19. Assay used: immunoSEQ multiplex PCR; TCRdb lists only in-frame clones, some missing. The data show about 210,000 clones, with 83% seen just once and about 2.7% held by the top ten. The sequencing sample was made of peripheral blood. The receptors here all came from a woman in her 40s with active or convalescent COVID-19.

The genes are TRBV27 and TRBJ2-3, with 8 nucleotides matching TRBD2. V was clipped by 4 bases and J by 3 bases; unmatched bases: 6. Germline values: CDR1 MNHEY, CDR2 SMNVEV (reference sequence). The CDR3 is made up of 15 amino acids. The CDR3 loop is CASSYYTGGTDTQYF. In DNA form, the CDR3 reads TGTGCCAGCAGTTACTACACGGGAGGGACAGATACGCAGTATTTT.

The chain joins TRBV28 to TRBJ1-2; TRBD1 might be the D (6 bases). Trimming cost V 2 bases and J 8 bases, with 12 bases left between them. Per germline, CDR1 MDHEN and CDR2 SYDVKM. The CDR3 loop spans 13 amino acids. CDR3 sequence: CASSLGGAAGYTF. CDR3 DNA: TGTGCCAGCAGTTTAGGGGGCGCGGCGGGCTACACCTTC.

The gene calls are TRBV2 and TRBJ2-3, with 8 positions matching TRBD1. Germline values: CDR1 SNHLY, CDR2 FYNNEI. V trimming: 9 bases; J trimming: 1 base; junction bases outside the gene matches: 6. The CDR3 is 14 residues long. The CDR3 DNA reads TGTGCCAGGGGGACAGGCACTGGCACAGATACGCAGTATTTT. Residues: CARGTGTGTDTQYF.

The gene calls are TRBV7-2 and TRBJ1-3; D perhaps matches TRBD1 (6 bases). The CDR3 spans 14 residues. V was clipped by 5 bases and J by 6 bases, with 14 bases between them. CDR1 and CDR2 from the germline V gene are SGHTA and FQGNSA. CDR3 protein: CASSQTGSANTIYF. The CDR3, as DNA: TGTGCCAGCAGCCAAACAGGGTCCGCAAACACCATATATTTT.

This chain uses TRBV27 with TRBJ2-7, with D maybe TRBD1 (7 bases). The V end was cut by 5 bases, the J end by 2 bases, with 19 bases between. Germline lookup yields CDR1 MNHEY and CDR2 SMNVEV (reference sequence). The CDR3 is 16 residues long. DNA of the CDR3: TGTGCCAGCAGTCTCCAGGGGGGCAATGGAGCCTACGAGCAGTACTTC. Its translation is CASSLQGGNGAYEQYF.

The CDR3 region is CASSSASGTTGELFF. CDR3 bases: TGTGCCAGCAGCTCTGCGAGCGGGACCACCGGGGAGCTGTTTTTT. This rearrangement joins TRBV7-9 to TRBJ2-2, with TRBD2 matching over 7 bases. V shed 4 bases and J 4 bases; nucleotides not matched to a gene: 6. CDR1 is SEHNR and CDR2 is FQNEAQ in the germline V gene (reference sequence). CDR3 length: 15 residues.

The chain uses TRBV4-2 and TRBJ1-2; D unresolved. Germline assignment: CDR1 LGHNA and CDR2 YNFKEQ. CDR3 length equals 14 residues. With 0 bases removed from V and 2 bases from J, the gap between germline ends came to 7 bases. CDR3 coding DNA: TGTGCCAGCAGCCAAGATGGGAGGAACTATGGCTACACCTTC. Translation: CASSQDGRNYGYTF.

This clone has just one count. V and J are TRBV6-2 or TRBV6-3 and TRBJ2-3, with TRBD1 identical over 7 bases. Germline assignment: CDR1 MNHEY and CDR2 SVGEGT. Trimming took 2 bases from V and 4 from J; bases not matched to a gene: 0. The CDR3 consists of 13 residues. In DNA form, the CDR3 reads TGTGCCAGCAGTTACAGGGGGCCAGATACGCAGTATTTT. Its protein product is CASSYRGPDTQYF.

Only a few counts were recorded for this clone. V and J are TRBV30 and TRBJ2-7; tentative D call: TRBD1 (5 bases). This CDR3 has 11 residues. Germline loops: CDR1 GTSNPN, CDR2 SVGIG (reference sequence). The V gene lost 5 bases and the J gene lost 8 bases, with 13 bases spanning the gap. This CDR3 reads CAWGATEKQYF. The CDR3 nucleotides are TGTGCCTGGGGGGCGACGGAGAAGCAGTACTTC.